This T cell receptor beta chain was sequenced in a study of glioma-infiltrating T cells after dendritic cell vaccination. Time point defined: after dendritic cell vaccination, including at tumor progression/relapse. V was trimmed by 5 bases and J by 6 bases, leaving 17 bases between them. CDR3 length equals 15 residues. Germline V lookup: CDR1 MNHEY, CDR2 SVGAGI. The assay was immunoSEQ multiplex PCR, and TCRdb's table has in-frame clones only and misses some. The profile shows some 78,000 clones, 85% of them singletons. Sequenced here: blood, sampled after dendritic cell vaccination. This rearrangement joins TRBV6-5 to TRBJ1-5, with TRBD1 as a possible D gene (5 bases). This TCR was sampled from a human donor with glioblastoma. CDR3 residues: CASSRGHSDTQPQHF. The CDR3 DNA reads TGTGCCAGCAGTCGAGGACATTCCGACACTCAGCCCCAGCATTTT.